This T cell receptor beta chain derives from a study of stem cell transplantation in POMP-related autoinflammatory disease. Assay: immunoSEQ multiplex PCR; the TCRdb copy retains only in-frame clones and omits some. Of a few thousand clones listed, 92% are singletons. The CDR3 extends over 11 amino acids. J lost 14 bases, V lost 7 bases, and 7 bases had no gene match. CDR1 SNHLY and CDR2 FYNNEI come from the germline V gene. The clonotype originates from a human patient with POMP-related autoinflammation and immune dysregulation (PRAID). Among the T cells, some may be from the graft donor. This chain joins TRBV2 and TRBJ2-1, with 8 bases lining up with TRBD1. The specimen was CD8+ T cells from PBMCs, collected after stem cell transplantation. CDR3 protein: CASTISGGEFF. The CDR3 region has the DNA TGTGCCAGCACCATATCAGGGGGCGAGTTCTTC.